The source of this TCR beta chain is a study of cytomegalovirus exposure and HLA in healthy donors. General study findings and limits: Highly shared sequence variants in one cluster were likely a sequencing artifact. A missense variant in DCLRE1C was later tied to TCR beta V- and J-gene trimming.

With respect to this clone: Its specificity is not known.

The CDR3 runs 14 residues. Germline assignment: CDR1 LGHNA and CDR2 YNFKEQ. Trimming removed 2 bases from V and 4 bases from J, with 11 bases in between. Vbeta (60) and Jbeta (13) primers were used in the PCR. Sequencing was performed with immunoSEQ multiplex PCR; in TCRdb, only in-frame clones are kept and a portion is missing. The table shows 100,000 to 150,000 clones, with under 90% occurring only once. The chain links TRBV4-2 to TRBJ1-2; D gene ambiguous. The specimen sequenced was PBMCs. The source of this sequence is a woman aged 40 to 50 in good health and CMV-seronegative. CDR3: CASSQPIGFYGYTF. The CDR3 DNA is TGTGCCAGCAGCCAACCTATTGGTTTCTATGGCTACACCTTC.